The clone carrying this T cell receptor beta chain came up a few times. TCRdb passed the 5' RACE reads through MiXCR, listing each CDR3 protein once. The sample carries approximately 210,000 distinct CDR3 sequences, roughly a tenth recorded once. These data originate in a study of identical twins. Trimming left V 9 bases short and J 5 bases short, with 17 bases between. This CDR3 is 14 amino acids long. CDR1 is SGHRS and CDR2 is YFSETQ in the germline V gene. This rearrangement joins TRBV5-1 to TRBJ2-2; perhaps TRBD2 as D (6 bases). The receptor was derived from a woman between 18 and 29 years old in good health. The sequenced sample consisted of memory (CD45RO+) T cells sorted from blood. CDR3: CATETTGGTGELFF. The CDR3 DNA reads TGCGCCACTGAGACTACCGGGGGTACCGGGGAGCTGTTTTTT.